A selection of T cell receptor beta chains follows, all from one sample in a study of blood T cell repertoires in COVID-19. Using immunoSEQ multiplex PCR, the repertoire was profiled, and TCRdb retains in-frame clones only, with some absent. The sample lists around 70,000 clones, roughly nine tenths seen once, with about a tenth in the top ten. The sample was peripheral blood. These receptors were taken from a human donor in a cohort sampled during active COVID-19. Each CDR3 is given with its conserved first and last residue. D genes are given only for firm matches. The size entry is marked missing in some rows and otherwise reads once, few, many or a size class.

TRBV27	NA	NA	TRBJ1-6	CASGGDGYNSPLHF	TGTGCCAGCGGCGGGGACGGGTATAATTCACCCCTCCACTTT
TRBV18	NA	NA	TRBJ2-2	CASSPVLGELFF	TGTGCCAGCTCACCAGTCCTCGGGGAGCTGTTTTTT
TRBV29-1	NA	TRBD2	TRBJ2-3	CSLPVAGGDTQYF	TGCAGCCTCCCGGTAGCGGGAGGAGATACGCAGTATTTT
TRBV3-1/TRBV3-2	NA	TRBD2	TRBJ2-3	CASSPLPLAGGPGTDTQYF	TGTGCCAGCAGCCCCCTTCCACTAGCGGGAGGGCCGGGCACAGATACGCAGTATTTT
TRBV18	once	NA	TRBJ2-6	CASSPAFSGANVLTF	TGTGCCAGCTCACCGGCATTCTCTGGGGCCAACGTCCTGACTTTC
TRBV27	NA	NA	TRBJ1-5	CASSPSRGNTNQPQHF	TGTGCCAGCAGTCCCTCCCGGGGAAATACCAATCAGCCCCAGCATTTT
TRBV3-1/TRBV3-2	NA	NA	TRBJ2-2	CASSPYSSGELFF	TGTGCCAGCAGCCCTTATAGTTCCGGGGAGCTGTTTTTT
TRBV6-5	NA	NA	TRBJ2-1	CASSYSTGGGGNEQFF	TGTGCCAGCAGTTACTCGACAGGAGGTGGTGGCAATGAGCAGTTCTTC
TRBV7-9	NA	TRBD1	TRBJ2-7	CASSTRTGEVGYEQYF	TGTGCCAGCAGCACGCGGACAGGGGAGGTTGGCTACGAGCAGTACTTC
TRBV7-6	NA	NA	TRBJ2-7	CASSSAPGVSYEQYF	TGTGCCAGCAGCTCTGCTCCCGGGGTGTCCTACGAGCAGTACTTC
TRBV5-1	NA	TRBD1	TRBJ2-2	CASSLAEGTGVRSGELFF	TGCGCCAGCAGCTTGGCCGAAGGGACAGGGGTTAGAAGCGGGGAGCTGTTTTTT
TRBV3-1/TRBV3-2	NA	TRBD2	TRBJ2-7	CASSLRIVGLEKYEQYF	TGTGCCAGCAGCCTGAGGATCGTGGGACTAGAAAAGTACGAGCAGTACTTC
TRBV28	NA	TRBD1	TRBJ2-5	CASSRGQLVQETQYF	TGTGCCAGCAGTCGGGGACAGCTAGTACAAGAGACCCAGTACTTC
TRBV5-4	few	NA	TRBJ1-2	CASSGTTNYGYTF	TGTGCCAGCAGCGGCACAACTAACTATGGCTACACCTTC
TRBV3-1/TRBV3-2	once	TRBD1	TRBJ1-2	CASSQANRGPYGYTF	TGTGCCAGCAGCCAAGCCAACAGGGGGCCCTATGGCTACACCTTC
TRBV28	NA	NA	TRBJ2-7	CASSPPFGVLYF	TGTGCCAGCAGTCCCCCGTTCGGAGTCCTGTACTTC
TRBV7-9	once	NA	TRBJ2-3	CASSFGEDTQYF	TGTGCCAGCAGCTTTGGAGAAGATACGCAGTATTTT
TRBV7-2	few	NA	TRBJ2-1	CASSLSYGGNEQFF	TGTGCCAGCAGCTTATCGTATGGGGGGAATGAGCAGTTCTTC
TRBV5-5	few	TRBD2	TRBJ2-5	CASSSLAGGETQYF	TGTGCCAGCAGCTCTCTAGCGGGAGGCGAGACCCAGTACTTC
TRBV6-6	NA	NA	TRBJ1-2	CASSYSEGNYGYTF	TGTGCCAGCAGTTACTCGGAGGGAAACTATGGCTACACCTTC
TRBV11-1	NA	TRBD2	TRBJ2-2	CASSPPSGGNTGELFF	TGTGCCAGCAGTCCTCCTAGCGGGGGGAACACCGGGGAGCTGTTTTTT
TRBV30	NA	TRBD1	TRBJ2-1	CAWSQDRGNEQFF	TGTGCCTGGAGTCAGGACAGGGGGAATGAGCAGTTCTTC
TRBV29-1	NA	TRBD1	TRBJ2-5	CSVEPTGAGETQYF	TGCAGCGTTGAACCGACAGGGGCTGGAGAGACCCAGTACTTC
TRBV29-1	NA	TRBD1	TRBJ2-1	CSVAQGAYNEQFF	TGCAGCGTTGCCCAGGGGGCCTACAATGAGCAGTTCTTC
TRBV2	NA	TRBD1	TRBJ2-7	CASSRDREHEQYF	TGTGCCAGCAGTAGGGACAGGGAGCACGAGCAGTACTTC
TRBV2	NA	TRBD2	TRBJ2-5	CASSEELAGDLGTQYF	TGTGCCAGCAGTGAGGAGCTAGCGGGCGACCTGGGGACCCAGTACTTC
TRBV18	few	TRBD1	TRBJ2-2	CASSRDRASNTGELFF	TGTGCCAGCTCGCGAGACAGGGCCTCGAACACCGGGGAGCTGTTTTTT
TRBV11-2	NA	TRBD2	TRBJ2-1	CASSIAGEVYNEQFF	TGTGCCAGCAGCATAGCGGGAGAGGTCTACAATGAGCAGTTCTTC
TRBV11-3	NA	NA	TRBJ2-1	CASSLGTRGAHNEQFF	TGTGCCAGCAGCTTAGGGACCCGCGGGGCACACAATGAGCAGTTCTTC